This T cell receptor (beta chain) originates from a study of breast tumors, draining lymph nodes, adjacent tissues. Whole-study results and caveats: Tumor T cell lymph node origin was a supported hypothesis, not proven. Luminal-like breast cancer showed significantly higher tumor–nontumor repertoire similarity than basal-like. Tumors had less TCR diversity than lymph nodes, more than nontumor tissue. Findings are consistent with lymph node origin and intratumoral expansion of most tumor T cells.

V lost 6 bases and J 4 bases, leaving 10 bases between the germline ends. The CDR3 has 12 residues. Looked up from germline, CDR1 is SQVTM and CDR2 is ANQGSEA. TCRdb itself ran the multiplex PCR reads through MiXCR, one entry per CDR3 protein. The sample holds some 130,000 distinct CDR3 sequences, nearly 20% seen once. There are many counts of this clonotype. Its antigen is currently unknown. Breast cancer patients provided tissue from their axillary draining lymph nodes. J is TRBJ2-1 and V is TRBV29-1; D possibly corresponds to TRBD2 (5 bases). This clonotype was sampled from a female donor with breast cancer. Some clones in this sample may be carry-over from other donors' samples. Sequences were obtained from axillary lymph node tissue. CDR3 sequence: CSVGDQYNEQFF. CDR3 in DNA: TGCAGCGTGGGAGACCAGTACAATGAGCAGTTCTTC.